The rows below give T cell receptor beta chains drawn from one sample of a study of blood T cell repertoires in COVID-19. The protocol was immunoSEQ multiplex PCR, while the TCRdb copy is restricted to in-frame clones and leaves out a portion. Of about 100,000 clones in the sample, roughly 87% were seen once. The sample consisted of peripheral blood. These receptors were taken from a man aged 25-45 years in a cohort sampled during active COVID-19. The CDR3 runs from the conserved cysteine through the conserved F or W. Fields, in order: J gene, V gene, clone size, D gene, CDR3 protein, CDR3 DNA. The D gene is left open where the match is weak. For some rows the clone size is stated as once, few or many, or as a class when expanded; others skip it.

J: TRBJ1-1; V: TRBV4-3; size: NA; D: NA; CDR3: CASSQEVTGSSEAFF; DNA: TGCGCCAGCAGCCAAGAGGTGACCGGGAGCTCCGAAGCTTTCTTT
J: TRBJ1-1; V: TRBV30; size: NA; D: NA; CDR3: CAWSVRLQGSTEAFF; DNA: TGTGCCTGGAGTGTACGCCTGCAGGGAAGCACTGAAGCTTTCTTT
J: TRBJ2-7; V: TRBV2; size: few; D: NA; CDR3: CASSLTGYEQYF; DNA: TGTGCCAGCAGTCTGACAGGCTACGAGCAGTACTTC
J: TRBJ2-1; V: TRBV10-3; size: NA; D: TRBD1; CDR3: CAISGTGQADNEQFF; DNA: TGTGCCATCAGTGGGACCGGACAGGCGGACAATGAGCAGTTCTTC
J: TRBJ1-1; V: TRBV27; size: NA; D: NA; CDR3: CASSIQGNTEAFF; DNA: TGTGCCAGCAGTATTCAGGGGAACACTGAAGCTTTCTTT
J: TRBJ2-5; V: TRBV5-4; size: NA; D: TRBD1; CDR3: CASSLAGGEETQYF; DNA: TGTGCCAGCAGCTTGGCAGGGGGTGAAGAGACCCAGTACTTC
J: TRBJ1-1; V: TRBV6-1; size: NA; D: NA; CDR3: CASSESWGRGGTEAFF; DNA: TGTGCCAGCAGTGAAAGTTGGGGGAGGGGGGGCACTGAAGCTTTCTTT
J: TRBJ2-3; V: TRBV7-2; size: NA; D: NA; CDR3: CASSSYADTQYF; DNA: TGTGCCAGCAGCTCCTATGCAGATACGCAGTATTTT
J: TRBJ1-5; V: TRBV19; size: few; D: TRBD1; CDR3: CASSDLRPTTGVGNNQPQHF; DNA: TGTGCCAGTAGTGATCTCAGGCCCACGACAGGGGTGGGGAACAATCAGCCCCAGCATTTT
J: TRBJ1-1; V: TRBV5-1; size: NA; D: TRBD1; CDR3: CASRATGHTEAFF; DNA: TGCGCCAGCAGGGCGACAGGGCATACTGAAGCTTTCTTT
J: TRBJ2-7; V: TRBV19; size: NA; D: NA; CDR3: CASANGDSYEQYF; DNA: TGTGCCAGCGCCAACGGAGACTCCTACGAGCAGTACTTC
J: TRBJ2-7; V: TRBV5-4; size: few; D: NA; CDR3: CASSLGLGLYEQYF; DNA: TGTGCCAGCAGCTTGGGACTAGGTCTCTACGAGCAGTACTTC
J: TRBJ2-7; V: TRBV19; size: NA; D: TRBD1; CDR3: CASSPDRVPYEQYF; DNA: TGTGCCAGTAGTCCGGACAGGGTCCCCTACGAGCAGTACTTC
J: TRBJ1-1; V: TRBV27; size: NA; D: NA; CDR3: CAGHPGGVEAFF; DNA: TGTGCCGGCCACCCTGGCGGGGTTGAAGCTTTCTTT
J: TRBJ1-6; V: TRBV19; size: NA; D: NA; CDR3: CASSIKGGTNSPLHF; DNA: TGTGCCAGTAGTATCAAAGGGGGTACGAATTCACCCCTCCACTTT
J: TRBJ2-3; V: TRBV7-2; size: few; D: TRBD2; CDR3: CASSLSGGTDTQYF; DNA: TGTGCCAGCAGCTTGAGCGGGGGGACAGATACGCAGTATTTT
J: TRBJ2-4; V: TRBV25-1; size: NA; D: NA; CDR3: CASSVAGAVIQYF; DNA: TGTGCCAGCAGTGTAGCAGGGGCAGTCATTCAGTACTTC
J: TRBJ1-1; V: TRBV5-6; size: NA; D: TRBD1; CDR3: CASSSDRENDTEAFF; DNA: TGTGCCAGCAGCTCGGACAGGGAAAACGACACTGAAGCTTTCTTT
J: TRBJ2-5; V: TRBV5-4; size: few; D: NA; CDR3: CASRSHRETQYF; DNA: TGTGCCAGCAGGTCCCATCGGGAGACCCAGTACTTC
J: TRBJ1-4; V: TRBV25-1; size: NA; D: TRBD1; CDR3: CASSAAGQGREKLFF; DNA: TGTGCCAGCAGTGCCGCGGGACAGGGACGTGAAAAACTGTTTTTT
J: TRBJ2-5; V: TRBV6-2/TRBV6-3; size: NA; D: NA; CDR3: CASSYSPGETQYF; DNA: TGTGCCAGCAGTTACTCACCCGGGGAGACCCAGTACTTC
J: TRBJ2-7; V: TRBV28; size: once; D: TRBD1; CDR3: CASRDRASSYEQYF; DNA: TGTGCCAGCAGGGACAGGGCCAGCTCCTACGAGCAGTACTTC
J: TRBJ1-1; V: TRBV5-1; size: few; D: TRBD1; CDR3: CASSLVGTGTMNTEAFF; DNA: TGCGCCAGCAGCTTGGTTGGGACAGGGACTATGAACACTGAAGCTTTCTTT
J: TRBJ1-5; V: TRBV6-5; size: once; D: NA; CDR3: CASSPAYTGTQHF; DNA: TGTGCCAGCAGCCCCGCGTACACGGGGACCCAGCATTTT
J: TRBJ2-3; V: TRBV29-1; size: once; D: NA; CDR3: CSVESTRSTDTQYF; DNA: TGCAGCGTTGAATCAACTCGAAGCACAGATACGCAGTATTTT
J: TRBJ2-7; V: TRBV28; size: NA; D: TRBD1; CDR3: CASRTGQGTSWARYEQYF; DNA: TGTGCCAGCAGGACCGGACAGGGGACGTCCTGGGCACGCTACGAGCAGTACTTC
J: TRBJ2-5; V: TRBV3-1/TRBV3-2; size: once; D: NA; CDR3: CASSQGPRGVGETQYF; DNA: TGTGCCAGCAGCCAAGGACCCCGCGGGGTTGGCGAGACCCAGTACTTC
J: TRBJ1-4; V: TRBV29-1; size: NA; D: NA; CDR3: CSVEDASREKLFF; DNA: TGCAGCGTTGAAGACGCGTCCCGCGAAAAACTGTTTTTT
J: TRBJ1-1; V: TRBV5-4; size: NA; D: TRBD1; CDR3: CASSPTGGAGNTEAFF; DNA: TGTGCCAGCAGCCCCACAGGGGGCGCGGGGAACACTGAAGCTTTCTTT
J: TRBJ1-3; V: TRBV7-9; size: NA; D: NA; CDR3: CASRGQSTGLTSGNTIYF; DNA: TGTGCCAGCAGGGGCCAATCGACAGGCCTAACCTCTGGAAACACCATATATTTT
J: TRBJ1-2; V: TRBV10-3; size: NA; D: NA; CDR3: CAISGESVLSGYTF; DNA: TGTGCCATCAGTGGCGAGAGCGTTTTGTCGGGCTACACCTTC
J: TRBJ2-3; V: TRBV12-3/TRBV12-4; size: NA; D: NA; CDR3: CASSPPGTDTQYF; DNA: TGTGCCAGCAGTCCACCGGGGACAGATACGCAGTATTTT
J: TRBJ2-1; V: TRBV5-6; size: NA; D: NA; CDR3: CASSPSWRPSSYNEQFF; DNA: TGTGCCAGCAGCCCCTCGTGGAGACCGAGCTCCTACAATGAGCAGTTCTTC
J: TRBJ1-1; V: TRBV7-9; size: NA; D: TRBD1; CDR3: CASSRDRAVGEAFF; DNA: TGTGCCAGCAGCCGTGACAGGGCTGTGGGTGAAGCTTTCTTT
J: TRBJ2-1; V: TRBV5-6; size: NA; D: NA; CDR3: CASSSSPEASGGTYNEQFF; DNA: TGTGCCAGCAGCTCGTCCCCGGAGGCGAGCGGCGGAACCTACAATGAGCAGTTCTTC
J: TRBJ1-6; V: TRBV4-3; size: NA; D: NA; CDR3: CASSQAGAYNSPLHF; DNA: TGCGCCAGCAGCCAAGCAGGGGCCTATAATTCACCCCTCCACTTT
J: TRBJ2-3; V: TRBV7-6; size: NA; D: NA; CDR3: CASSFAPSEAQYF; DNA: TGTGCCAGCAGCTTCGCTCCTAGCGAGGCGCAGTATTTT
J: TRBJ2-1; V: TRBV7-2; size: NA; D: NA; CDR3: CASSLDSGSNEQFF; DNA: TGTGCCAGCAGCTTAGATAGCGGTAGTAATGAGCAGTTCTTC
J: TRBJ1-1; V: TRBV6-5; size: NA; D: TRBD1; CDR3: CAAARGRGTEAFF; DNA: TGTGCCGCCGCCAGGGGGCGAGGAACTGAAGCTTTCTTT
J: TRBJ2-2; V: TRBV11-2; size: NA; D: TRBD2; CDR3: CASSSGGALGTGELFF; DNA: TGTGCCAGCAGCTCGGGGGGAGCCTTGGGTACCGGGGAGCTGTTTTTT
J: TRBJ2-7; V: TRBV27; size: NA; D: NA; CDR3: CASSPGLGHRKQYF; DNA: TGTGCCAGCAGTCCAGGGTTGGGGCATAGGAAGCAGTACTTC
J: TRBJ2-4; V: TRBV21-1; size: NA; D: NA; CDR3: CASSARGGKGSNRAKNIQYF; DNA: TGTGCCAGCAGCGCAAGAGGGGGAAAGGGATCCAACAGAGCCAAAAACATTCAGTACTTC
J: TRBJ2-3; V: TRBV4-3; size: once; D: NA; CDR3: CARFHGSGLGTDTQYF; DNA: TGCGCCAGGTTTCACGGGAGCGGCCTGGGCACAGATACGCAGTATTTT
J: TRBJ1-2; V: TRBV5-1; size: NA; D: NA; CDR3: CASSLNAGANYGYTF; DNA: TGCGCCAGCAGCTTGAACGCAGGGGCTAACTATGGCTACACCTTC
J: TRBJ1-1; V: TRBV3-1/TRBV3-2; size: NA; D: NA; CDR3: CASSQAGGLNTEAFF; DNA: TGTGCCAGCAGCCAAGCCGGTGGTCTGAACACTGAAGCTTTCTTT
J: TRBJ1-2; V: TRBV7-2; size: NA; D: TRBD1; CDR3: CASSLDRAGYTF; DNA: TGTGCCAGCAGCTTGGACAGGGCCGGCTACACCTTC
J: TRBJ1-4; V: TRBV7-9; size: NA; D: TRBD1; CDR3: CASSVPLYRGLRTNEKLFF; DNA: TGTGCCAGCAGCGTACCCCTCTACAGGGGGCTACGCACTAATGAAAAACTGTTTTTT
J: TRBJ1-6; V: TRBV6-1; size: once; D: TRBD1; CDR3: CASSEGRGRFSYNSPLHF; DNA: TGTGCCAGCAGTGAGGGCAGGGGGCGATTCTCCTATAATTCACCCCTCCACTTT
J: TRBJ2-3; V: TRBV18; size: NA; D: TRBD2; CDR3: CASSLGPGGGTTDTQYF; DNA: TGTGCCAGCTCATTAGGCCCCGGCGGGGGGACCACAGATACGCAGTATTTT
J: TRBJ1-1; V: TRBV30; size: NA; D: NA; CDR3: CAWGQNTEAFF; DNA: TGTGCCTGGGGACAGAACACTGAAGCTTTCTTT